This TCR beta chain was profiled in a study of T cell repertoires in cytomegalovirus infection. Across the whole study: Public TCR beta signatures indicated both CMV infection and matching HLA type. Points from the study as a whole: Ex vivo responses were dominated by HLA-C-restricted CMV-specific TCR beta clonotypes.

Regarding this clonotype: Its target is not known.

Each CDR3 protein gets one entry after TCRdb re-called the reads with MiXCR. The table lists about 37,000 distinct CDR3 sequences, just over 50% of them singletons. CDR3 length: 16 residues. CDR1 and CDR2 (germline): MNHGY, SAAAGT. Trimming took off 6 bases at V and 5 bases at J, with 22 bases between the two ends. The starting material was CD8+ T cells from cultured PBMCs, obtained from culture after CMV antigen stimulation. The chain combines TRBV6-8 with TRBJ1-2, with D tentatively TRBD1 (6 bases). The receptor was derived from a human donor in good health (CMV status not recorded). Some clones in this sample may be carry-over from other donors' samples. The CDR3 DNA reads TGTGCCAGCAGGCCGGGGGGGGGGGCAGTTGGTTATGGCTACACCTTC. It yields the protein CASRPGGGAVGYGYTF.